Reported below is one TCR beta chain. This clone's antigen is unknown. No base quality values were provided; no much bigger clone lies one nucleotide off. Library preparation used multiplex PCR. Instrument on record: Illumina HiSeq 2500. TCRbeta libraries were built by three rounds of nested PCR using primers (Table S4), following protocols modified from ARM-PCR. PCR products of 200-500 bp were gel-excised and purified with the QIAquick gel extraction kit before sequencing. As for the original processing: Reads were cleaned using Trimmomatic, were merged into complete CDR3 sequences using FLASH, and were assigned to V(D)J germline segments using MiTCR. Clonal diversity was calculated as the inverse Simpson's index using VDJtools. Productive reads were defined as in-frame sequences without a premature stop codon. Using fastp trimming at Q25 and MiXCR clonotype assembly, TCRdb reanalyzed the public sequencing data and kept in-frame beta chains. Each entry is one CDR3 protein sequence, shown with its most common DNA and genes. TCRdb, not the authors, supplied the V and J calls. This sample holds about 76,000 distinct CDR3 sequences; approximately 71% were observed only once. Around 12% of the sample belongs to the ten largest clones.

This sample was taken from a study of tumor and adjacent non-tumor tissue in lung cancer (dated 2018 in TCRdb). Concerning the study at large: The cohort included 12 adenocarcinoma, a couple of squamous cell carcinoma and 1 small cell lung cancer patients. The roughly 15 enrolled patients, of whom some 10 were men and 5 were women, were aged roughly 31 to 80 years and were diagnosed with TNM stage I to III disease. Sequencing generated a total of more than 100 million productive TCRbeta reads, averaging about 4 million reads per sample. The study compared bulk TCRbeta repertoires between lung tumor tissue and matched distant non-tumor lung tissue from about 14 lung cancer patients. Some 30 paired specimens, one tumor and one normal lung sample per patient, were profiled by TCRbeta CDR3 sequencing.

Study-wide findings and limitations: The cohort had only around 15 patients, and the authors noted that larger samples and more detailed clinical data are needed. Peripheral blood was not sequenced, so blood TCRbeta repertoires were not examined in the lung cancer patients of the study. Tumor tissue showed significantly greater TCR diversity (inverse Simpson) than normal lung tissue (roughly 430 vs 170, P = 0.0075, Mann-Whitney U test). TCR diversity was significantly higher in younger patients, and greater tumor TCR diversity was associated with shorter overall survival and shorter disease-free survival. Neither the sequencing platform nor unique molecular identifiers are named or mentioned anywhere in the methods. The top 100 clones accounted for a significantly larger cumulative portion of the repertoire in normal lung than in tumor tissue.

Bulk unsorted tissue served as the source for RNA extraction, and RNA quality was assessed using a NanoDrop ND-1000 and an Agilent 2100. The donors were newly diagnosed lung cancer patients admitted for thoracic surgery in China from August to November 2014 who had not received prior chemotherapy. Patients who had received previous radiotherapy or chemotherapy, or who had another concurrent cancer, were excluded from the study. Surgical tissue pieces of about 1-2.1 cm3 were preserved in RNAlater solution and were kept at -80 degrees C until use. This receptor was taken from a woman in her seventies with non-small cell lung cancer. Sequenced sample: lung tumor tissue.

CDR3 loop: CAITPGHPNTEAFF. The DNA sequence reads TGTGCCATCACCCCAGGACATCCGAACACTGAAGCTTTCTTT. The V gene is TRBV10-3 and the J gene is TRBJ1-1, with TRBD1 perhaps the D gene, on 5 matching bases. The CDR3 contains 14 residues, cysteine and phenylalanine counted. The CDR3 DNA has 42 bases and is translated from base 1. A distance of 13 bases separates the germline ends of V and J, which lose 7 bases and 1 base respectively. For CDR1 and CDR2, the germline V gene lists ENHRY and SYGVKD.